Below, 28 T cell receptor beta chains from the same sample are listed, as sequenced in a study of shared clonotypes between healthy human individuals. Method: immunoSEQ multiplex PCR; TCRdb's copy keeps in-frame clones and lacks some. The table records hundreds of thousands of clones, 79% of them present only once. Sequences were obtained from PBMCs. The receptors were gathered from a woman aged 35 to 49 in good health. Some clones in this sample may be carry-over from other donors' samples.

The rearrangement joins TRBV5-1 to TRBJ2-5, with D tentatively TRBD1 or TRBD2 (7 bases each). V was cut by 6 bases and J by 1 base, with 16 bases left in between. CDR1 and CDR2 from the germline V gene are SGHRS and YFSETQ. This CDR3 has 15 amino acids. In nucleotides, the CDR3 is TGCGCCAGCACCTCCCAGGGGGGGACCCAAGAGACCCAGTACTTC. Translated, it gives CASTSQGGTQETQYF.

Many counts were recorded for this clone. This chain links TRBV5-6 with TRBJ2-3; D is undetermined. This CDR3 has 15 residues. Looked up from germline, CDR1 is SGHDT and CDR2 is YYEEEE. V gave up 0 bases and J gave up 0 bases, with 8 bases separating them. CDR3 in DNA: TGTGCCAGCAGCTTGGCCGCGAGGAGCACAGATACGCAGTATTTT. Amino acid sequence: CASSLAARSTDTQYF. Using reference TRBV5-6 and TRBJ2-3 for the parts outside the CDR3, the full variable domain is DAGVTQSPTHLIKTRGQQVTLRCSPKSGHDTVSWYQQALGQGPQFIFQYYEEEERQRGNFPDRFSGHQFPNYSSELNVNALLLGDSALYLCASSLAARSTDTQYFGPGTRLTVL.

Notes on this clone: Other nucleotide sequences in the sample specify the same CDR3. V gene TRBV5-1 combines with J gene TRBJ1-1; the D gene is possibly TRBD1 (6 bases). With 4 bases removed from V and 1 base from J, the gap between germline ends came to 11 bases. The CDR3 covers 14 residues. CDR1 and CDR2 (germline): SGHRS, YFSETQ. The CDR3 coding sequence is TGCGCCAGCAGCCTACAGGGACCGAACACTGAAGCTTTCTTT. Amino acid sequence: CASSLQGPNTEAFF. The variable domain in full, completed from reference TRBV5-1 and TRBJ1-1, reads KAGVTQTPRYLIKTRGQQVTLSCSPISGHRSVSWYQQTPGQGLQFLFEYFSETQRNKGNFPGRFSGRQFSNSRSEMNVSTLELGDSALYLCASSLQGPNTEAFFGQGTRLTVV.

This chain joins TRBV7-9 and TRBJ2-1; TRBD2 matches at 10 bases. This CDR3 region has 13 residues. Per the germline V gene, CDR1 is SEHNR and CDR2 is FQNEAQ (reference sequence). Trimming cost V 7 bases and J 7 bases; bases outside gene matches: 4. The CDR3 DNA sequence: TGTGCCAGCACTAGCGGGAGTCGGAATGAGCAGTTCTTC. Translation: CASTSGSRNEQFF.

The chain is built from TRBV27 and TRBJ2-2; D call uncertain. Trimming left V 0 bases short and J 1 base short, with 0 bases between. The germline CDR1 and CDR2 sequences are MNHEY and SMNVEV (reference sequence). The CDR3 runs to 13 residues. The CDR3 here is CASSLSNTGELFF. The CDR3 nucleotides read TGTGCCAGCAGTTTATCGAACACCGGGGAGCTGTTTTTT.

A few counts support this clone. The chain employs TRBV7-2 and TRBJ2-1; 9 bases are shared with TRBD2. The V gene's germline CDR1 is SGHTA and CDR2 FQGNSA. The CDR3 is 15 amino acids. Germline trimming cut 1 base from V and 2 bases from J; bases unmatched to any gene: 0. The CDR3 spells CASSLVAGAYNEQFF. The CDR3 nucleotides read TGTGCCAGCAGCTTAGTAGCGGGAGCCTACAATGAGCAGTTCTTC.

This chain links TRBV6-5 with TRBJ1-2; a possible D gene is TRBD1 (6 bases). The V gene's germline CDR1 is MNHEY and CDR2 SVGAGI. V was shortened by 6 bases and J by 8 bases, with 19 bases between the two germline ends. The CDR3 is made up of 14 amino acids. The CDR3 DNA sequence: TGTGCCAGCAGGGAAGGGACACCCCAGAAGGGCTACACCTTC. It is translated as CASREGTPQKGYTF.

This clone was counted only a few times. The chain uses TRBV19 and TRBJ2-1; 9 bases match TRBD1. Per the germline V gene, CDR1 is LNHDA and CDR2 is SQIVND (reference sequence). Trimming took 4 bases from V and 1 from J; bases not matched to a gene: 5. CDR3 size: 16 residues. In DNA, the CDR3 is TGTGCCAGTAGTAGTACAGGGGGCAGTTCCTACAATGAGCAGTTCTTC. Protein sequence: CASSSTGGSSYNEQFF. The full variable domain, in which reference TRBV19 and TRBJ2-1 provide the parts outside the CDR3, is DGGITQSPKYLFRKEGQNVTLSCEQNLNHDAMYWYRQDPGQGLRLIYYSQIVNDFQKGDIAEGYSVSREKKESFPLTVTSAQKNPTAFYLCASSSTGGSSYNEQFFGPGTRLTVL.

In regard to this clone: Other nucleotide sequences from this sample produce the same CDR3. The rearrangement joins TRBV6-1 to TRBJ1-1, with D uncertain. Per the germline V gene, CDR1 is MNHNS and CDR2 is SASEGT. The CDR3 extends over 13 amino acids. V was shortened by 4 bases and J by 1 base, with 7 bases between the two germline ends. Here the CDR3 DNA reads TGTGCCAGCAGTGTACGAGAGAACACTGAAGCTTTCTTT. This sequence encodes CASSVRENTEAFF.

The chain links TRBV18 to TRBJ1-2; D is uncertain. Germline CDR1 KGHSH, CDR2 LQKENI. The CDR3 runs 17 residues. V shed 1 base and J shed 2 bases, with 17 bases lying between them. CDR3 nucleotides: TGTGCCAGCTCACCACGGACGGAGGCCCTTTTAAACTATGGCTACACCTTC. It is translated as CASSPRTEALLNYGYTF. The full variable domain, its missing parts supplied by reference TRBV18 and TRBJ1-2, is NAGVMQNPRHLVRRRGQEARLRCSPMKGHSHVYWYRQLPEEGLKFMVYLQKENIIDESGMPKERFSAEFPKEGPSILRIQQVVRGDSAAYFCASSPRTEALLNYGYTFGSGTRLTVV.

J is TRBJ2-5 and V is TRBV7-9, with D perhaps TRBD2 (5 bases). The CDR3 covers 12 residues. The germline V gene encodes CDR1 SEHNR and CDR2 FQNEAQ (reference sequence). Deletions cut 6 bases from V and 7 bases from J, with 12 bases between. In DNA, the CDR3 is TGTGCCAGCAGTGTATCTCGGGGGACCCAGTACTTC. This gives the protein CASSVSRGTQYF.

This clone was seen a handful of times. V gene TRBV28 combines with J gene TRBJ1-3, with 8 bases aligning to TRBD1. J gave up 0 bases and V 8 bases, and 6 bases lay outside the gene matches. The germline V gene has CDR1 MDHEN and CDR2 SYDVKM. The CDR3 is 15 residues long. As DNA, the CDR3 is TGTGCCAGCCGGGACAGGTCGAGCTCTGGAAACACCATATATTTT. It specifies CASRDRSSSGNTIYF.

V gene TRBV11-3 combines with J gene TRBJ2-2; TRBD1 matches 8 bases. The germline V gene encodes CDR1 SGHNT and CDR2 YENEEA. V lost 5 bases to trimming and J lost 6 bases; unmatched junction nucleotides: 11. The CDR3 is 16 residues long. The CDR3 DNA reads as TGTGCCAGCAGCCACCGACAGGGGATTATGGCCGGGGAGCTGTTTTTT. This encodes CASSHRQGIMAGELFF.

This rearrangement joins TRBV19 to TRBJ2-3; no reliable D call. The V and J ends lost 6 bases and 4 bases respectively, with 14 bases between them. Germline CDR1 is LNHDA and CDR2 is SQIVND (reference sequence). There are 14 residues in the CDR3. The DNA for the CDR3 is TGTGCCAGTAGCCTGGTGTCCGGGCCAGATACGCAGTATTTT. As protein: CASSLVSGPDTQYF.

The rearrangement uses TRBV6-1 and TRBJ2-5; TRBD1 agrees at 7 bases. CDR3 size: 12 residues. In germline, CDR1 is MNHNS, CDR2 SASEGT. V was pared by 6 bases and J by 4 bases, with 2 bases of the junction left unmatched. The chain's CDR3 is CASSRDRETQYF. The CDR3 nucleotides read TGTGCCAGCAGCCGGGACAGAGAGACCCAGTACTTC.

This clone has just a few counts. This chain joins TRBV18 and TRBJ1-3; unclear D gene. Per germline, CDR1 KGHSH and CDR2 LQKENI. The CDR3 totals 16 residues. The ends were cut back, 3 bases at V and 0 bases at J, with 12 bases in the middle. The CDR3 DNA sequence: TGTGCCAGCTCACCCGGGGAAGGAGCCTCTGGAAACACCATATATTTT. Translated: CASSPGEGASGNTIYF. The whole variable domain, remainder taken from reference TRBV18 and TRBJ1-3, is NAGVMQNPRHLVRRRGQEARLRCSPMKGHSHVYWYRQLPEEGLKFMVYLQKENIIDESGMPKERFSAEFPKEGPSILRIQQVVRGDSAAYFCASSPGEGASGNTIYFGEGSWLTVV.

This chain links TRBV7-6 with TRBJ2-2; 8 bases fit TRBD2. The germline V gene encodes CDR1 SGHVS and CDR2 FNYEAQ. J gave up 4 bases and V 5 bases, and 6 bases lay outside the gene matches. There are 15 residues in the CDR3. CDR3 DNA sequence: TGTGCCAGCAGCCCCAGCGGGAGAGGCACCGGGGAGCTGTTTTTT. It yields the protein CASSPSGRGTGELFF.

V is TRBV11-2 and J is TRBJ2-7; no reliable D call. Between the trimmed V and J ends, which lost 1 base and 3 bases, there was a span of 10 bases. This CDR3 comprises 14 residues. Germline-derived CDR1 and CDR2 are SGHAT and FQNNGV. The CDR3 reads CASSLGLGNYEQYF. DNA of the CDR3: TGTGCCAGCAGCTTAGGGTTAGGAAACTACGAGCAGTACTTC.

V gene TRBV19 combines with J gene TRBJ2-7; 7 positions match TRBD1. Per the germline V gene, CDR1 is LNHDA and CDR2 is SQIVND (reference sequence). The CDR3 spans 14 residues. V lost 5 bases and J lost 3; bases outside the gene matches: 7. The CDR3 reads CASSRQGTVYEQYF. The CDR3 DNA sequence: TGTGCCAGTAGTCGGCAGGGGACAGTCTACGAGCAGTACTTC.

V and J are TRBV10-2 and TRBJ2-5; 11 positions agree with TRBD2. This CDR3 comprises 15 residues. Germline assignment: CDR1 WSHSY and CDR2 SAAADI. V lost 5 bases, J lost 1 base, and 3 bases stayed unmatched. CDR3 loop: CASSLAGGSQETQYF. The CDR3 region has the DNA TGCGCCAGCAGTTTAGCGGGAGGGAGCCAAGAGACCCAGTACTTC.

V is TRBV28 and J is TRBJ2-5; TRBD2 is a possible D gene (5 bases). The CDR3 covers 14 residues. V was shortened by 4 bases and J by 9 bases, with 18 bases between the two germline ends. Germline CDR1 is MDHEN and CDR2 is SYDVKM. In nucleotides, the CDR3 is TGTGCCAGCAGTTCGCCGGACCACCCCGGGGCCCAGTACTTC. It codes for CASSSPDHPGAQYF.

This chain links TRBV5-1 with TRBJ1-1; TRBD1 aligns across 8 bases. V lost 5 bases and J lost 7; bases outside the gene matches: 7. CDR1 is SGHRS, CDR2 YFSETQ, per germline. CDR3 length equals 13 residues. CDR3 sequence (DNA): TGCGCCAGCAGGGGCGGACAGGGACATGAAGCTTTCTTT. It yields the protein CASRGGQGHEAFF.

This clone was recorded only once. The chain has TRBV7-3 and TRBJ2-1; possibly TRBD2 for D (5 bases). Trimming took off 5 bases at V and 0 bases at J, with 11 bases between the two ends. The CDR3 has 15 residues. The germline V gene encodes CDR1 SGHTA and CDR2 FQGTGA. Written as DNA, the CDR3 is TGTGCCAGCAGCCAGGACTCCAACTCCTACAATGAGCAGTTCTTC. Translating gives CASSQDSNSYNEQFF.

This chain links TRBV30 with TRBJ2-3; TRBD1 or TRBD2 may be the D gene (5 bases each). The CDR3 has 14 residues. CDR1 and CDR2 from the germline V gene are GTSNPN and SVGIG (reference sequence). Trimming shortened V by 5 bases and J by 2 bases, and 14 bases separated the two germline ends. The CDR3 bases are TGTGCCTGGGGGTTTGGGGGACCCACAGATACGCAGTATTTT. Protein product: CAWGFGGPTDTQYF.

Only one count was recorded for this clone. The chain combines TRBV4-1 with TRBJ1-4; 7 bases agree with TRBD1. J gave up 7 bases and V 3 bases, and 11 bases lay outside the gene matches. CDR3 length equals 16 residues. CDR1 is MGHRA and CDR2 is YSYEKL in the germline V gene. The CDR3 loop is CASSQIRGRFGEKLFF. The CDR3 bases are TGCGCCAGCAGCCAGATAAGGGGGCGCTTCGGTGAAAAACTGTTTTTT.

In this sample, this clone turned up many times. CDR3 sequence (DNA): TGTGCCAGCAGCTTAGGTGCGGGCGGGGAGACCCAGTACTTC. Its translation is CASSLGAGGETQYF. The genes are TRBV7-2 and TRBJ2-5; a weak D match, TRBD2 (5 bases). Germline loops: CDR1 SGHTA, CDR2 FQGNSA. The CDR3 loop spans 14 amino acids. V gave up 1 base and J gave up 5 bases, with 11 bases separating them.

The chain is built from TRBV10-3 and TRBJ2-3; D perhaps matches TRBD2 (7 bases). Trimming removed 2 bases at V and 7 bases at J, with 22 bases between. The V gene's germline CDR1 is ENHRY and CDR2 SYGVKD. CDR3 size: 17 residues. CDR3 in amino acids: CAISEPLLRGGGNTQYF. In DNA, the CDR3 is TGTGCCATCAGTGAGCCCCTCCTTAGGGGGGGAGGAAATACGCAGTATTTT.

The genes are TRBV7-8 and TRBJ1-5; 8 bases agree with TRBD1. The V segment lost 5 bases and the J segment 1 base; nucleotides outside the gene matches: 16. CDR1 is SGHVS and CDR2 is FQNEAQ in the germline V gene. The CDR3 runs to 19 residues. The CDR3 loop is CASSPDRGRVVRSNQPQHF. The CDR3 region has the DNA TGTGCCAGCAGCCCTGACAGGGGAAGGGTCGTAAGGAGCAATCAGCCCCAGCATTTT.